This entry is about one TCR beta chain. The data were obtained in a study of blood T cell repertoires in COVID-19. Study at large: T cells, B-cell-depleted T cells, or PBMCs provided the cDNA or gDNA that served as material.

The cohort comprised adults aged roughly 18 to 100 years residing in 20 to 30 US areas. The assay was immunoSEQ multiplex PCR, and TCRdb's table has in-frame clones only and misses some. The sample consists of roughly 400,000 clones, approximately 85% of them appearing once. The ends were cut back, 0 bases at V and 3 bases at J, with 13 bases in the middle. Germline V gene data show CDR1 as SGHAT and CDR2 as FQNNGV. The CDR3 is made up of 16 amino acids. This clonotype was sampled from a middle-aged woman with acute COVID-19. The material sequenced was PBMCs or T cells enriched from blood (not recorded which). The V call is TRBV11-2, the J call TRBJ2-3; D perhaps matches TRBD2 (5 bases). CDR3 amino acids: CASSLDPRGRTDTQYF. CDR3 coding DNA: TGTGCCAGCAGCTTAGATCCACGAGGGCGGACAGATACGCAGTATTTT.